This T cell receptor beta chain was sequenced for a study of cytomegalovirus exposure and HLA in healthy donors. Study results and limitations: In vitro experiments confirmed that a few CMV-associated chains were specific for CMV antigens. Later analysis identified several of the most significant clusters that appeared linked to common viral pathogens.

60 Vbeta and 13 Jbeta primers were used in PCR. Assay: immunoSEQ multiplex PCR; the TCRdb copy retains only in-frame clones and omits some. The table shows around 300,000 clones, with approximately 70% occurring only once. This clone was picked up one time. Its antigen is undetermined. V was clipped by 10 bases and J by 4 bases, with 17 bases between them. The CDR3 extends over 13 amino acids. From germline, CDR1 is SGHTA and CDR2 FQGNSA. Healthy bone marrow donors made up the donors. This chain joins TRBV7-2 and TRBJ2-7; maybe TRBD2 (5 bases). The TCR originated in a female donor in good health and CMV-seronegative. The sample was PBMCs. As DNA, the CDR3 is TGTGCCATCGCGGGTCGACGGCTTTACGAGCAGTACTTC. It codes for CAIAGRRLYEQYF.